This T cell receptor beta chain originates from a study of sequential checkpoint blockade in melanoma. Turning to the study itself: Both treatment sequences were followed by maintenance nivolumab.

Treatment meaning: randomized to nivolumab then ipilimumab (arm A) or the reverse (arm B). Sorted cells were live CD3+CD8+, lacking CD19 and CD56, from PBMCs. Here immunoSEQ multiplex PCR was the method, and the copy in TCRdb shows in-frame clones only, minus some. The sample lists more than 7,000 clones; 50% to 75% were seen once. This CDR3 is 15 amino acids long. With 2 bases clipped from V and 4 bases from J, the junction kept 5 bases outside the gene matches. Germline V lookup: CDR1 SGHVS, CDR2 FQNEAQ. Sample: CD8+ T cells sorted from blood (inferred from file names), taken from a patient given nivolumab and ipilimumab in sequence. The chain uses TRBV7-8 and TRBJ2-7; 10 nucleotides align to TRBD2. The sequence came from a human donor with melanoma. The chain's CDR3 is CASSLQTSGAYEQYF. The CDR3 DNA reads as TGTGCCAGCAGCTTACAAACTAGCGGGGCTTACGAGCAGTACTTC.